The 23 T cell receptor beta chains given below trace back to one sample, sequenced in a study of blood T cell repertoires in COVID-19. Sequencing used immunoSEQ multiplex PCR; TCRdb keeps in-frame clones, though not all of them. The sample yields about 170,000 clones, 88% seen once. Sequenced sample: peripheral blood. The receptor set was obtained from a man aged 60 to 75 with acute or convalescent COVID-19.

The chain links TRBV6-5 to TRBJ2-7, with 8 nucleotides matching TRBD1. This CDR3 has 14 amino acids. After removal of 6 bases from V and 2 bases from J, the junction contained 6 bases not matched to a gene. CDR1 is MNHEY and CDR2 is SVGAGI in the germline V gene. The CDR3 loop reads CASRDRVTTYEQYV. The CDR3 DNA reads TGTGCCAGCAGGGACAGGGTGACGACCTACGAGCAGTACGTC.

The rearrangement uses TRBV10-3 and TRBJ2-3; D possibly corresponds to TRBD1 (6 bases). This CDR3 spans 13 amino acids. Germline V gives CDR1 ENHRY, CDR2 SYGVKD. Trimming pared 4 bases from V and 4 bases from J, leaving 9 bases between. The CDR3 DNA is TGTGCCATCAGTGGGGCAGGGGCAGATACGCAGTATTTT. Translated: CAISGAGADTQYF.

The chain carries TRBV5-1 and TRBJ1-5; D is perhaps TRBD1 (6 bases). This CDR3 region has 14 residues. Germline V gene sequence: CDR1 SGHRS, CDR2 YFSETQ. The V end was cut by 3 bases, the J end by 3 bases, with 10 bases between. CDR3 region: CASSWGQPNQPQHF. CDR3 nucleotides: TGCGCCAGCAGCTGGGGACAACCCAATCAGCCCCAGCATTTT.

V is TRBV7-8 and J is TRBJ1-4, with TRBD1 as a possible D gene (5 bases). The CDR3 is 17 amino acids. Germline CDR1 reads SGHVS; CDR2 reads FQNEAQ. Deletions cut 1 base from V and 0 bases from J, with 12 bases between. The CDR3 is CASSLGGRIATNEKLFF. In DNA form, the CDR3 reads TGTGCCAGCAGCTTAGGGGGCAGGATCGCAACTAATGAAAAACTGTTTTTT.

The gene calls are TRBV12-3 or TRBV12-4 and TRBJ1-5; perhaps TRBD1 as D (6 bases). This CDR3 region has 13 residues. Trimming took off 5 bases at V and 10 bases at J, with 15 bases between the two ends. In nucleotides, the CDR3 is TGTGCCAGCAGTGAACAGGGAAGTGGTCCCCAGCATTTT. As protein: CASSEQGSGPQHF.

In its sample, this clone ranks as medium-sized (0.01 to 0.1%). The DNA for the CDR3 is TGTGCCAGCTCACCAGGACAGGGCCACTATGGCTACACCTTC. Protein: CASSPGQGHYGYTF. The V call is TRBV18, the J call TRBJ1-2; 8 bases line up with TRBD1. The germline V gene encodes CDR1 KGHSH and CDR2 LQKENI. Trimming took 2 bases from V and 3 from J; bases not matched to a gene: 2. This CDR3 has 14 residues.

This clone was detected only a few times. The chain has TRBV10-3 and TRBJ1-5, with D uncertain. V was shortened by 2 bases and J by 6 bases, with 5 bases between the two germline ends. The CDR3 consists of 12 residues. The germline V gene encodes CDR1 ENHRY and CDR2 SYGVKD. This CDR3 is CAISEPSQPQHF. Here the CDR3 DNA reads TGTGCCATCAGTGAGCCCAGTCAGCCCCAGCATTTT.

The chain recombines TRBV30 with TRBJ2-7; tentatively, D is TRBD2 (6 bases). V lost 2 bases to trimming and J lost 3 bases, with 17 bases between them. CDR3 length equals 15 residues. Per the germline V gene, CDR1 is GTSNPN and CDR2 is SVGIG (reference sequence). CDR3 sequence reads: CAWSQAGRGGYEQYF. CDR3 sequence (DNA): TGTGCCTGGAGTCAGGCGGGAAGGGGTGGCTACGAGCAGTACTTC. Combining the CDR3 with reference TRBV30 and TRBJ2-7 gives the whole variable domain SQTIHQWPATLVQPVGSPLSLECTVEGTSNPNLYWYRQAAGRGLQLLFYSVGIGQISSEVPQNLSASRPQDRQFILSSKKLLLSDSGFYLCAWSQAGRGGYEQYFGPGTRLTVT.

The CDR3 sequence: CASSPRLEDTEAFF. The CDR3 nucleotides read TGTGCCAGCAGTCCGAGGTTGGAGGACACTGAAGCTTTCTTT. The J gene is TRBJ1-1, the V gene TRBV5-4, with D hard to call. CDR3 length: 14 residues. V lost 5 bases and J lost 3, with 14 bases in between. The germline V gene encodes CDR1 SGHNT and CDR2 YYREEE (reference sequence).

Written as DNA, the CDR3 is TGTGCCAGCAGCATTGCTGGGACTAGCGGTCACGAGCAGTACTTC. It translates to CASSIAGTSGHEQYF. The rearrangement links TRBV9 to TRBJ2-7, with 11 bases fitting TRBD2. CDR1 and CDR2 (germline): SGDLS, YYNGEE. The J segment lost 5 bases and the V segment lost 4 bases, leaving 8 bases of the junction unmatched. The CDR3 extends over 15 amino acids. Full variable domain (outside the CDR3, taken from reference TRBV9 and TRBJ2-7): DSGVTQTPKHLITATGQRVTLRCSPRSGDLSVYWYQQSLDQGLQFLIQYYNGEERAKGNILERFSAQQFPDLHSELNLSSLELGDSALYFCASSIAGTSGHEQYFGPGTRLTVT.

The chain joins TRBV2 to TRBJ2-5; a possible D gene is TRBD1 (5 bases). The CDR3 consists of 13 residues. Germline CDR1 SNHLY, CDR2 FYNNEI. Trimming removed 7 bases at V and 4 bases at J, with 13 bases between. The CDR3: CASNDGQGETQYF. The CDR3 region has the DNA TGTGCCAGCAATGACGGCCAGGGAGAGACCCAGTACTTC.

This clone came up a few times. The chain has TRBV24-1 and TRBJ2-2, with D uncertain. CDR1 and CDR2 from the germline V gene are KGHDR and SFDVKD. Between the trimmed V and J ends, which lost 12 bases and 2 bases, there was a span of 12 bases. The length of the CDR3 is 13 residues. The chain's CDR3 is CAASRQNTGELFF. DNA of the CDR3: TGTGCCGCCTCGCGGCAAAACACCGGGGAGCTGTTTTTT.

CDR3: CASSLRRGGGETQYF. The CDR3 nucleotides read TGTGCCAGCAGCTTAAGAAGGGGCGGTGGAGAGACCCAGTACTTC. This rearrangement joins TRBV5-4 to TRBJ2-5; tentative D call: TRBD1 (5 bases). This CDR3 spans 15 amino acids. The V end was cut by 2 bases, the J end by 4 bases, with 15 bases between. In germline, CDR1 is SGHNT, CDR2 YYREEE (reference sequence).

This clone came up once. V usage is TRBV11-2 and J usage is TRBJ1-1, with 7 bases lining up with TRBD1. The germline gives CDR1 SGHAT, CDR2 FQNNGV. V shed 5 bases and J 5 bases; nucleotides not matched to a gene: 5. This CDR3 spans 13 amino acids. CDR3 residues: CASSMGQNTEAFF. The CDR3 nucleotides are TGTGCCAGCAGCATGGGACAGAATACTGAAGCTTTCTTT.

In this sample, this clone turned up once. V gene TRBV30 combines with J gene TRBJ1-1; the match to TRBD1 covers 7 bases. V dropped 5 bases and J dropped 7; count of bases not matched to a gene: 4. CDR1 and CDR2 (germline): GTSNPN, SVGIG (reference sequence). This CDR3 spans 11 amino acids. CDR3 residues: CAWGGQFEAFF. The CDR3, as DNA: TGTGCCTGGGGGGGACAGTTTGAAGCTTTCTTT.

CDR3 sequence: CASSPRVKEPQHF. The CDR3, as DNA: TGTGCCAGTAGCCCCAGGGTAAAGGAACCCCAGCATTTT. This sequence joins TRBV19 and TRBJ1-5; a possible D gene is TRBD1 (5 bases). The CDR3 covers 13 residues. With 6 bases removed from V and 10 bases from J, the gap between germline ends came to 16 bases. Germline CDR1 reads LNHDA; CDR2 reads SQIVND (reference sequence).

This CDR3 reads CAWSQQLEGEAFF. The CDR3 nucleotides are TGTGCCTGGAGTCAACAGTTGGAGGGTGAAGCTTTCTTT. This chain joins TRBV30 and TRBJ1-1; no reliable D call. With 2 bases removed from V and 7 bases from J, the gap between germline ends came to 14 bases. This CDR3 comprises 13 residues. Looked up from germline, CDR1 is GTSNPN and CDR2 is SVGIG (reference sequence).

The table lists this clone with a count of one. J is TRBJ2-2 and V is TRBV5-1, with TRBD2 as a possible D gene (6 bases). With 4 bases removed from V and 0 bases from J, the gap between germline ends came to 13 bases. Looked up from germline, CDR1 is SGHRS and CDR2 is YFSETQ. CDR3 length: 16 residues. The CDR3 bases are TGCGCCAGCAGCAGGATAGCGGTAACGAACACCGGGGAGCTGTTTTTT. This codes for CASSRIAVTNTGELFF.

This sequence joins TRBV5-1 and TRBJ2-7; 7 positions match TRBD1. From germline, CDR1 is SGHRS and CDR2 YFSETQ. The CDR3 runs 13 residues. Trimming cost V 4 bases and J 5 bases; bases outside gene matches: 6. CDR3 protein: CASSTTGSNEQYF. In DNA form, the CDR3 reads TGCGCCAGCAGCACGACAGGGTCCAACGAGCAGTACTTC.

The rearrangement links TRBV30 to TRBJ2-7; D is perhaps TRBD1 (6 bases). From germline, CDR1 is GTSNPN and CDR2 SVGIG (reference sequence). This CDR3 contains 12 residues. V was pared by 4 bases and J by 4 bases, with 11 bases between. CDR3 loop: CAWTTTGYEQYF. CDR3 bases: TGTGCCTGGACTACGACAGGTTACGAGCAGTACTTC.

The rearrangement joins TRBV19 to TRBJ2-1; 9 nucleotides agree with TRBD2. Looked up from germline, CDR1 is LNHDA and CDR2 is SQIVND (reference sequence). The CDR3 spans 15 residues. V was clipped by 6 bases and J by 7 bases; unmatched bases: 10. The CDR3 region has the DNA TGTGCCAGTAGAACCCGGGGAGCGGGGGGTAATGAGCAGTTCTTC. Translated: CASRTRGAGGNEQFF.

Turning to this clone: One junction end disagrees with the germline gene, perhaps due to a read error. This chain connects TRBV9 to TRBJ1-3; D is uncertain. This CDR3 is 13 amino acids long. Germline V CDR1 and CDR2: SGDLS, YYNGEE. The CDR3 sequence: CASSPRAGNTIYF. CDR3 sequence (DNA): TGTGCCAGCAGTCCGCGGGCTGGGAACACCATATATTTT.

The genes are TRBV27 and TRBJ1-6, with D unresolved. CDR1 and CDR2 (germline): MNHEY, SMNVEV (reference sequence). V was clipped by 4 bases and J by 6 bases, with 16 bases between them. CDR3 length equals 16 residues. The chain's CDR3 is CASSSRRRGGNSPLHF. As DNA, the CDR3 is TGTGCCAGCAGTTCCCGCCGCCGAGGAGGTAATTCACCCCTCCACTTT.